The subject of this entry is one T cell receptor (beta chain). These data originate in a study of blood T cell repertoires in COVID-19. Study information: T cells, B-cell-depleted T cells, or PBMCs supplied cDNA or gDNA.

Study processing details: Estimates of nucleated cell counts were drawn from the amplification of reference gene primers. Sequencing was performed with immunoSEQ multiplex PCR; in TCRdb, only in-frame clones are kept and a portion is missing. That table is the source of V, J and clone size, and D and trimming were worked out from the DNA. The sample consists of about 48,000 clones, around 85% of them appearing once. The CDR3 runs to 14 residues. The germline V gene encodes CDR1 MNHEY and CDR2 SVGAGI. V trimming: 2 bases; J trimming: 6 bases; junction bases outside the gene matches: 1. The sequence was obtained from a woman older than 75 with acute or convalescent COVID-19. The source material was peripheral blood. The V and J genes are TRBV6-5 and TRBJ1-6; 7 bases are a match to TRBD1. CDR3 loop: CASSYRDSNSPLHF. As DNA, the CDR3 is TGTGCCAGCAGTTACCGGGACAGTAATTCACCCCTCCACTTT.